The 5 T cell receptor beta chains given below trace back to one sample, sequenced in a study of radiotherapy plus CTLA-4 blockade in lung cancer (dated by TCRdb to the late 2010s). Library preparation used the immunoSEQ multiplex PCR assay. This is the immuneACCESS table as TCRdb keeps it, with only in-frame sequences that have V and J called. A part of the clones is gone; compared with another copy, unresolved V genes explain less than half, and the rest is unexplained. The sample table records around 78,000 clones; around 79% of these occur just once. The ten largest account for around 4% of the sample. Sequencing used peripheral blood, obtained from a patient treated with radiotherapy plus ipilimumab. The receptor source for this set is a human donor with non-small cell lung cancer who had a partial response to radiotherapy plus ipilimumab. Some clones in this sample may be carry-over from other donors' samples.

The chain links TRBV5-1 to TRBJ2-5; a possible D gene is TRBD1 (6 bases). Deletions cut 0 bases from V and 1 base from J, with 7 bases between. Germline CDR1 is SGHRS and CDR2 is YFSETQ. The CDR3 loop spans 14 amino acids. As DNA, the CDR3 is TGCGCCAGCAGCTTGGTAGGGGGCCAAGAGACCCAGTACTTC. It translates to CASSLVGGQETQYF.

This rearrangement joins TRBV18 to TRBJ2-7; 8 bases map to TRBD1. Germline trimming cut 2 bases from V and 3 bases from J; bases unmatched to any gene: 3. The CDR3 is 14 amino acids. Germline-derived CDR1 and CDR2 are KGHSH and LQKENI. This chain's CDR3 is CASSPKTGVYEQYF. CDR3 in DNA: TGTGCCAGCTCACCAAAGACAGGGGTCTACGAGCAGTACTTC.

The rearrangement uses TRBV15 and TRBJ1-3; 12 nucleotides align to TRBD1. After removal of 3 bases from V and 8 bases from J, the junction contained 5 bases not matched to a gene. Germline CDR1 is LNHNV and CDR2 is YYDKDF (reference sequence). CDR3 length: 15 residues. Here the CDR3 DNA reads TGTGCCACCAGCAGCAACCGGGACAGGGGGCACACCATATATTTT. It specifies CATSSNRDRGHTIYF.

This clone was detected only once. The J gene is TRBJ2-2, the V gene TRBV5-6; D not resolved. The CDR3 is 14 residues long. From germline, CDR1 is SGHDT and CDR2 YYEEEE. Trimming left V 0 bases short and J 4 bases short, with 7 bases between. The chain's CDR3 is CASSLVLVTGELFF. DNA of the CDR3: TGTGCCAGCAGCTTGGTACTTGTCACCGGGGAGCTGTTTTTT.

This clone occurred a few times. The chain combines TRBV4-2 with TRBJ2-1; 14 nucleotides line up with TRBD2. Trimming at V came to 5 bases and at J to 7 bases, leaving 4 bases not matched to a gene. CDR3 length equals 15 residues. Looked up from germline, CDR1 is LGHNA and CDR2 is YNFKEQ. The CDR3 region is CASSGGTSGRNEQFF. The CDR3 DNA reads as TGTGCCAGCAGCGGCGGGACTAGCGGGAGAAATGAGCAGTTCTTC.